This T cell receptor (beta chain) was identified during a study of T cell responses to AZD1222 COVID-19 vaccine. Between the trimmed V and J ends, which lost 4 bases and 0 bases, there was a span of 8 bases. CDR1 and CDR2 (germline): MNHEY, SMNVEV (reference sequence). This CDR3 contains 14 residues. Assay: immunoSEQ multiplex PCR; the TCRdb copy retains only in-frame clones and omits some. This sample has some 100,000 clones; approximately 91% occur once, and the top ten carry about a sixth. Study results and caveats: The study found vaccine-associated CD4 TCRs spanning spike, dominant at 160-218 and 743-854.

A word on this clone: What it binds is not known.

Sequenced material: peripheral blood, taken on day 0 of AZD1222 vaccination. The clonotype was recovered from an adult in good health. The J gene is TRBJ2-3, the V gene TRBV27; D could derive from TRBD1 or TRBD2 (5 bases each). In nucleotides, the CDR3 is TGTGCCAGCAGTTGGGGGTACAGCACAGATACGCAGTATTTT. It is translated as CASSWGYSTDTQYF.